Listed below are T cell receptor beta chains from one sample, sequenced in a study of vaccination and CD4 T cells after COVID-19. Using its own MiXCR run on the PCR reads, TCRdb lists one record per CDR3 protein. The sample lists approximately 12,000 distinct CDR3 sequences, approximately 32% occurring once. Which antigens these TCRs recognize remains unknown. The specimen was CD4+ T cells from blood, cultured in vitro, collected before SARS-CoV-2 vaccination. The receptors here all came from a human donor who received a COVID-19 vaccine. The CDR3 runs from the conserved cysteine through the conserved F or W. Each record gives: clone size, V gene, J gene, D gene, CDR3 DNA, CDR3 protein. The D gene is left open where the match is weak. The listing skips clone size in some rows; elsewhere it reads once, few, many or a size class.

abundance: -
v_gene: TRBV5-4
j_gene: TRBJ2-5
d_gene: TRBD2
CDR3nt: TGTGCCAGCAGCTTGACTAGCGGGGGAGAGACCCAGTACTTC
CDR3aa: CASSLTSGGETQYF

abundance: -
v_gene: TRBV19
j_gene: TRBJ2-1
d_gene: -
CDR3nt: TGTGCCAGTAGTATAGTAGGCGGGGGCACCTACAATGAGCAGTTCTTC
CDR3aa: CASSIVGGGTYNEQFF

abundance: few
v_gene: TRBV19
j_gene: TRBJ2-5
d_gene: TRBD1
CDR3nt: TGTGCCAGTAGCCCGACAGGGGGCTTTCTGGAGACCCAGTACTTC
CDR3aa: CASSPTGGFLETQYF

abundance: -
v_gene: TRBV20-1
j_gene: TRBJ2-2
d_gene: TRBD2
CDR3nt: TGCAGTGCGATTGAAGCGGGGGGGGGAACCGGGGAGCTGTTTTTT
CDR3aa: CSAIEAGGGTGELFF

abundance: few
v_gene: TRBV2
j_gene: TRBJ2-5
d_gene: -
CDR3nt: TGTGCCAGCAGTGAAGCGGGCAGGGTGTACCAAGAGACCCAGTACTTC
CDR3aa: CASSEAGRVYQETQYF

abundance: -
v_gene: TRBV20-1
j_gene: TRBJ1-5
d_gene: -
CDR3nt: TGCAGTGCAGTAGGAGTGAGCGATAGCAATCAGCCCCAGCATTTT
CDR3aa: CSAVGVSDSNQPQHF

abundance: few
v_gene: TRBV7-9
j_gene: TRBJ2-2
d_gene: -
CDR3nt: TGTGCCAGCAGCTTAGTCCCACCAGGCCCCACTTTAGAGGGCACCGGGGAGCTGTTTTTT
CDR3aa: CASSLVPPGPTLEGTGELFF

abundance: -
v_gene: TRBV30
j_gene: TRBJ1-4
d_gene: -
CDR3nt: TGTGCCTGGAGCGCTCATGGGAGGGATGAAAAACTGTTTTTT
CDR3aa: CAWSAHGRDEKLFF

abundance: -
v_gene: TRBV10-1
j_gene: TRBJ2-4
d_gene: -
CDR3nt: TGCGCCAGGGGTCGTGAGCCGGGGGACATTCAGTACTTC
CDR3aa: CARGREPGDIQYF

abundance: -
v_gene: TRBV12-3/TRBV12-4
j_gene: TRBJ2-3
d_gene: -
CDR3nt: TGTGCCAGCACCAATTTTCGCGGGGGCACAGATACGCAGTATTTT
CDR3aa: CASTNFRGGTDTQYF

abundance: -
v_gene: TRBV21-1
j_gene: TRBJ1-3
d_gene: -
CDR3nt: TGTGCCAGCAGCTATACCCAGACCACAGGCTCTGGAAACACCATATATTTT
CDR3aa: CASSYTQTTGSGNTIYF

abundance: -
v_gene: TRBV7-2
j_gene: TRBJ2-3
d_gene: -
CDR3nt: TGTGCCAGCAGCTTAACTGTGGAGTCCACAGATACGCAGTATTTT
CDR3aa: CASSLTVESTDTQYF

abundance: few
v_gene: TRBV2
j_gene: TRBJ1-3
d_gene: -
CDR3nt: TGTGCCAGCAGTGGGGGGGCTGGCACCATATATTTT
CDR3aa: CASSGGAGTIYF

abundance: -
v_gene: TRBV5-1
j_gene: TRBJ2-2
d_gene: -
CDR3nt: TGCGCCAGCAGCCTAAAGGGTATAGTAGACACCGGGGAGCTGTTTTTT
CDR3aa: CASSLKGIVDTGELFF

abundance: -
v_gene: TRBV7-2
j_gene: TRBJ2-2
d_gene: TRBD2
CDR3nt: TGTGCCAGCAGCTTAGCGCGGGGGGCCATCACCGGGGAGCTGTTTTTT
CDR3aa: CASSLARGAITGELFF

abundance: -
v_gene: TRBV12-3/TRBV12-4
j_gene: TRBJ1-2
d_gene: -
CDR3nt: TGTGCCAGCACTAAGCTTCGACTAAACGGCTATGGCTACACCTTC
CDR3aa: CASTKLRLNGYGYTF

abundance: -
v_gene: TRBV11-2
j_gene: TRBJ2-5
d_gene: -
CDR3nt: TGTGCCAGCAGCTCCAGTCGACAGAGACAAGAGACCCAGTACTTC
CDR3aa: CASSSSRQRQETQYF

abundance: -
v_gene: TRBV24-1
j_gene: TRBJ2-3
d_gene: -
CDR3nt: TGTGCCACCGCATCCCAGGGAGTCTCAGATACGCAGTATTTT
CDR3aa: CATASQGVSDTQYF

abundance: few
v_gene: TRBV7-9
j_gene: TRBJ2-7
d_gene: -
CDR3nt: TGTGCCAGCACTATGGGGGGAAGCTCCTACGAGCAGTACTTC
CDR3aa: CASTMGGSSYEQYF

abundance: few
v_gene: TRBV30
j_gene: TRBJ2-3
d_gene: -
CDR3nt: TGTGCCCAGAGCGGCGGTTCTAGCACAGATACGCAGTATTTT
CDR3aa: CAQSGGSSTDTQYF

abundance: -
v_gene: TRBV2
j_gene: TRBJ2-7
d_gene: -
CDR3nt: TGTGCCAGCAGTGAAATGTTTCGTGGGGGGGAGCAGTACTTC
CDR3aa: CASSEMFRGGEQYF

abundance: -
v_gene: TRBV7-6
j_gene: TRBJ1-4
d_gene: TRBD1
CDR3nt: TGTGCCAGCAGCTTTGGTTTGGTAGGGACAGGGGACGAAAAACTGTTTTTT
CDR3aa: CASSFGLVGTGDEKLFF

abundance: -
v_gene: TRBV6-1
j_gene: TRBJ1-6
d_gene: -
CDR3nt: TGTGCCAGCAGGCCTGGGGGGGCGCTGGGGAATTCACCCCTCCACTTT
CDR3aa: CASRPGGALGNSPLHF

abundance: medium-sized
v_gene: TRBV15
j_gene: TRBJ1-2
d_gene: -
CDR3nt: TGTGCCACCAGCAGAGATCGGGCAGCTAACTATGGCTACACCTTC
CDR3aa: CATSRDRAANYGYTF

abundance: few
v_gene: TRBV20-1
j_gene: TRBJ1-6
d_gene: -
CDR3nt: TGCAGTGCTAGTCGATCCCAACAGGGATTTGGTTCACCCCTCCACTTT
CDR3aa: CSASRSQQGFGSPLHF

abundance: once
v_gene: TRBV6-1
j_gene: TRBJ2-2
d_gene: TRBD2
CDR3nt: TGTGCCAGCAGTCGACTAGCGGGGGGCTGGGGCACCGGGGAGCTGTTTTTT
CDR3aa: CASSRLAGGWGTGELFF

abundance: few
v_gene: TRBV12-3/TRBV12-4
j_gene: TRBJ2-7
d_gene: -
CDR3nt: TGTGCCAGCAGTTTCGGGATCTCCTACGAGCAGTACTTC
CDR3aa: CASSFGISYEQYF

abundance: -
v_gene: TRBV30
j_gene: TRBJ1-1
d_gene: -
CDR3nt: TGTGCCTGGAGATCGTTTAGGGATAGAGGGAACACTGAAGCTTTCTTT
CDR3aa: CAWRSFRDRGNTEAFF

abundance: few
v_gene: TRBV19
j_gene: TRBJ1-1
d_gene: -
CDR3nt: TGTGCCAGTAGTATAGCGGTGAGTGGCACTGAAGCTTTCTTT
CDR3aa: CASSIAVSGTEAFF

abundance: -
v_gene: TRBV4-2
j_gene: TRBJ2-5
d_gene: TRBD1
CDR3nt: TGTGCCAGCAGCCACGGGGGACAGGTCCAAGAGACCCAGTACTTC
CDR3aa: CASSHGGQVQETQYF

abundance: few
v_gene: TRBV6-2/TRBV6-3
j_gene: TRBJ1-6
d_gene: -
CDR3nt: TGTGCCAGCAGTCACCTTTCTGGGCAGGGCTATAATTCACCCCTCCACTTT
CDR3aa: CASSHLSGQGYNSPLHF

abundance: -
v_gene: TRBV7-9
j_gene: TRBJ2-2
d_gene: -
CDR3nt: TGTGCCAGCAGCCTTCCGGTCGGGGAGCTGTTTTTT
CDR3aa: CASSLPVGELFF

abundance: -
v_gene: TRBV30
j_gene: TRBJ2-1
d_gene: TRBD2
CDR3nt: TGTGCCTGGACCCCGGGAGGACTGTCCTACAATGAGCAGTTCTTC
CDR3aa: CAWTPGGLSYNEQFF

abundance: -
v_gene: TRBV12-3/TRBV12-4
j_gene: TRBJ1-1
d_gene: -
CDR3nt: TGTGCCAGCAGCGCCGATGGGAAACAGGGTTGGAAATTCGCTTTCTTT
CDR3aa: CASSADGKQGWKFAFF

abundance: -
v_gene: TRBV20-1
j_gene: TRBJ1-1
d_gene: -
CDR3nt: TGCAGTACTAAATCCGGAAGGATGAACACTGAAGCTTTCTTT
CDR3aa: CSTKSGRMNTEAFF

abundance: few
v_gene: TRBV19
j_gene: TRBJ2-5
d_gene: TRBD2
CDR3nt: TGTGCCAGTAGTATCCCTAGCGGGGGGGCCCCCGGCGAGACCCAGTACTTC
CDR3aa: CASSIPSGGAPGETQYF

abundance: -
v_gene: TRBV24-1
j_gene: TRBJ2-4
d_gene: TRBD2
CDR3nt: TGTGCCACCAGTGACCATAGCGGGGAAGCCAAAAACATTCAGTACTTC
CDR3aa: CATSDHSGEAKNIQYF

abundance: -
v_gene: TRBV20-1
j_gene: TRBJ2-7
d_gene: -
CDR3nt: TGCAGCGCAAATACGGCCTACGAGCAGTACTTC
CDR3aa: CSANTAYEQYF

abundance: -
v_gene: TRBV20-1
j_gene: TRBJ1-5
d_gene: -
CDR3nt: TGCAGTGCTAGAGGGGGGGGCCATCAGCCCCAGCATTTT
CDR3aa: CSARGGGHQPQHF

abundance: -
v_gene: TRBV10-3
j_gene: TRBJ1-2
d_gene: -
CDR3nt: TGTGCCATCAGGGGCGGCGTTAACTATGGCTACACCTTC
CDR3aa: CAIRGGVNYGYTF

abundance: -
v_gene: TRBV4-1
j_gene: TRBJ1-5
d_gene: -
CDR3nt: TGCGCCAGCAGCCAAGTTGATATGGGGCTCACGACTCAGCCCCAGCATTTT
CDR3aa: CASSQVDMGLTTQPQHF

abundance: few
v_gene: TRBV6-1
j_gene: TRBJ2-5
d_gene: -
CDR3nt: TGTGCCAGCAGTAACACAGGGTCCGAGACCCAGTACTTC
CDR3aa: CASSNTGSETQYF

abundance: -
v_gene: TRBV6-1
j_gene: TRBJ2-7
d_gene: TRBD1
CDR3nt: TGTGCCAGCAGTGAAGAGGACAGGGGGCGCCCCTACGAGCAGTACTTC
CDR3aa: CASSEEDRGRPYEQYF

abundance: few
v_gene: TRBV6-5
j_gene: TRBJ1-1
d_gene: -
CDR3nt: TGTGCCAGCAGTTACGGGGACCGAATGAACACTGAAGCTTTCTTT
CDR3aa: CASSYGDRMNTEAFF

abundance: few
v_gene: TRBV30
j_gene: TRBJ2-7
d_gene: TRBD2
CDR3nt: TGTGCCTGGAGCCGACTAGCGGGGGGGTTAAACGAGCAGTACTTC
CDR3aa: CAWSRLAGGLNEQYF